The source of this TCR beta chain is a study of blood T cell repertoires in COVID-19. Whole-study context: The study drew acute and convalescent COVID-19 samples from the United States, Italy and Spain. Sources were T cells, B-cell-depleted T cells, or PBMCs; the material itself was cDNA or gDNA.

The germline V gene has CDR1 MNHEY and CDR2 SVGAGI. The CDR3 has 15 amino acids. V lost 2 bases, J lost 7 bases, and 5 bases stayed unmatched. In the authors' methods: Reference gene primer amplification gave estimated nucleated cell counts. Sequencing was performed with immunoSEQ multiplex PCR; in TCRdb, only in-frame clones are kept and a portion is missing. D and trimming come from the DNA, and the V and J calls and clone size come from that table. The repertoire holds about 51,000 clones, roughly 84% seen once, with about 6.7% in the top ten. This rearrangement joins TRBV6-5 to TRBJ1-2; 12 nucleotides agree with TRBD1. This clonotype was sampled from a man in his fifties with active COVID-19. Input material: peripheral blood. CDR3 nucleotide sequence: TGTGCCAGCAGTTACACCGGGACAGGGGGCGGTGGCTACACCTTC. Its translation is CASSYTGTGGGGYTF.